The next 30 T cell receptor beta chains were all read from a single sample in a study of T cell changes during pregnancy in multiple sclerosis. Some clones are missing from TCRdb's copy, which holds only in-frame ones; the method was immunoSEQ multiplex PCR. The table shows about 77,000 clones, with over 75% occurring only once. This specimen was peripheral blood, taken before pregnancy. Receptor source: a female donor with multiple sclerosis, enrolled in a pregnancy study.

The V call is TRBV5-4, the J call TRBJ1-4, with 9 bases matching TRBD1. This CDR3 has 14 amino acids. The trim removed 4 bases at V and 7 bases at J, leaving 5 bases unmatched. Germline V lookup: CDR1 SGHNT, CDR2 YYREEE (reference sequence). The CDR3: CASSAGQGGEKLFF. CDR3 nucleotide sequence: TGTGCCAGCAGCGCGGGACAGGGAGGTGAAAAACTGTTTTTT.

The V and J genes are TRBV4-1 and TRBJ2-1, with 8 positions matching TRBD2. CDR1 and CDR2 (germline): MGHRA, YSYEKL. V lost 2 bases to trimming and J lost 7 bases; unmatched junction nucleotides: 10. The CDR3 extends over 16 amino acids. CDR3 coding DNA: TGCGCCAGCAGCCAATACCGGGGGGGTCGCGGGAATGAGCAGTTCTTC. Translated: CASSQYRGGRGNEQFF.

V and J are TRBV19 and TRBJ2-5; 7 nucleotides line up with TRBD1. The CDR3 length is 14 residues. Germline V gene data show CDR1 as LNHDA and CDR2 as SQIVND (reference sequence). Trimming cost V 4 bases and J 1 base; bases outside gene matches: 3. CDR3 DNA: TGTGCCAGTAGTACCCAGGGGGTCCAAGAGACCCAGTACTTC. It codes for CASSTQGVQETQYF.

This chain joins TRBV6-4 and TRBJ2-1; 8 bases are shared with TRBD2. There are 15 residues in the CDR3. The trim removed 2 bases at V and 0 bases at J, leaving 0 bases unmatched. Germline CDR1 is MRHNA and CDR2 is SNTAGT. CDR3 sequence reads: CASSDGTSSYNEQFF. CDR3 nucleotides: TGTGCCAGCAGTGACGGGACTAGCTCCTACAATGAGCAGTTCTTC.

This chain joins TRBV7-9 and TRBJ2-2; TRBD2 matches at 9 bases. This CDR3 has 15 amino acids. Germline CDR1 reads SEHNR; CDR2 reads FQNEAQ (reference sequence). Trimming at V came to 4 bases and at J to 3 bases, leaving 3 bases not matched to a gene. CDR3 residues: CASSSSGGHTGELFF. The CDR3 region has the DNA TGTGCCAGCAGCTCCAGCGGGGGGCACACCGGGGAGCTGTTTTTT. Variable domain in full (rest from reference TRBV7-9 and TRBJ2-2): DTGVSQNPRHKITKRGQNVTFRCDPISEHNRLYWYRQTLGQGPEFLTYFQNEAQLEKSRLLSDRFSAERPKGSFSTLEIQRTEQGDSAMYLCASSSSGGHTGELFFGEGSRLTVL.

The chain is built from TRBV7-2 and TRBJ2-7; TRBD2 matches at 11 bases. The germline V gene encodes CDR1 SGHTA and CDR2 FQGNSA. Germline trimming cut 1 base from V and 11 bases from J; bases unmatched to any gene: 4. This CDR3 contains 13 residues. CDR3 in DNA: TGTGCCAGCAGCTTAGAGACTAGCGGGGCGAAGTACTTC. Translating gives CASSLETSGAKYF.

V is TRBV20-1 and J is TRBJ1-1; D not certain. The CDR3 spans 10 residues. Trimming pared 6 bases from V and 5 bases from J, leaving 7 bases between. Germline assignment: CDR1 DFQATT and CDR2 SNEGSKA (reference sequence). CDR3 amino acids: CSAWRTEAFF. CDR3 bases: TGCAGTGCCTGGAGGACTGAAGCTTTCTTT.

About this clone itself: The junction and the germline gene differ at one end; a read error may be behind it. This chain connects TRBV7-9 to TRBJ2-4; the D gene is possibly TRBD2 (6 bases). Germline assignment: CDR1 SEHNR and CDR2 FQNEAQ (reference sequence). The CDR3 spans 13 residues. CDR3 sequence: CASSLILVGGKGF. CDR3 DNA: TGTGCCAGCAGCTTAATCCTGGTCGGAGGGAAAGGGTTC.

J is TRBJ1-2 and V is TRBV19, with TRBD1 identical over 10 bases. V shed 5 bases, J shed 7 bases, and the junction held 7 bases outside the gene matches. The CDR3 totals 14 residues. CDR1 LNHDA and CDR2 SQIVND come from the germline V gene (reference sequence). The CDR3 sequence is CASSPGQGWSGYTF. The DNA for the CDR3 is TGTGCCAGTAGTCCGGGACAGGGGTGGTCTGGCTACACCTTC.

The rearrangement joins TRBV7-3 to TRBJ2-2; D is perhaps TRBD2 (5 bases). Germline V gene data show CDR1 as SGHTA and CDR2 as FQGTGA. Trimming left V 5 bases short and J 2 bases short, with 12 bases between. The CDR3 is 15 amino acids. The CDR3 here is CASSPAGSNTGELFF. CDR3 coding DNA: TGTGCCAGCAGCCCCGCGGGCAGTAACACCGGGGAGCTGTTTTTT. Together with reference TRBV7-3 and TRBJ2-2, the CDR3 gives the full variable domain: GAGVSQTPSNKVTEKGKYVELRCDPISGHTALYWYRQSLGQGPEFLIYFQGTGAADDSGLPNDRFFAVRPEGSVSTLKIQRTERGDSAVYLCASSPAGSNTGELFFGEGSRLTVL.

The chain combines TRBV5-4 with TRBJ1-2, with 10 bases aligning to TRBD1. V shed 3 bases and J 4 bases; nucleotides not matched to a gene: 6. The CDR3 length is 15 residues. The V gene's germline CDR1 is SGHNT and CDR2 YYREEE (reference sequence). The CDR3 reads CASSSGQGRSYGYTF. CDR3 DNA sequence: TGTGCCAGCAGCTCGGGACAGGGGAGAAGCTATGGCTACACCTTC.

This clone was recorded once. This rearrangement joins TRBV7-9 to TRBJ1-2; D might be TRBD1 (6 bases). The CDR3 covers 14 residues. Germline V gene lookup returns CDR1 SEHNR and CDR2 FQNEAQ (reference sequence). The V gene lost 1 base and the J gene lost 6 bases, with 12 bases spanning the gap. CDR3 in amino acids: CASSLVTGRDGYTF. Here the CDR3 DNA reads TGTGCCAGCAGCTTAGTGACAGGTCGTGATGGCTACACCTTC.

CDR3 amino acids: CASSQEWLAIGFTDTQYF. In DNA form, the CDR3 reads TGTGCCAGCAGCCAAGAATGGCTAGCGATAGGCTTCACAGATACGCAGTATTTT. The chain has TRBV4-2 and TRBJ2-3; perhaps TRBD2 as D (6 bases). Between the trimmed V and J ends, which lost 0 bases and 2 bases, there was a span of 18 bases. The CDR3 sequence is 18 residues long. Germline V gene sequence: CDR1 LGHNA, CDR2 YNFKEQ.

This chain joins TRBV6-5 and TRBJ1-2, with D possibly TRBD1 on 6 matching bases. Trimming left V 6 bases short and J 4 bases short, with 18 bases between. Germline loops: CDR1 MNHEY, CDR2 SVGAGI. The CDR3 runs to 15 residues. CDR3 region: CASSRLNQGLYGYTF. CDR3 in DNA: TGTGCCAGCAGCCGACTTAACCAGGGGCTCTATGGCTACACCTTC.

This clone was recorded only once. The DNA of the CDR3 is TGTGCCAGTAATCGGCGGGGGGGCCCCCAAGAGACCCAGTACTTC. It codes for CASNRRGGPQETQYF. The chain has TRBV19 and TRBJ2-5; 9 nucleotides agree with TRBD2. The V gene end was trimmed by 7 bases and the J gene end by 1 base; junction bases not matched to a gene: 7. Per germline, CDR1 LNHDA and CDR2 SQIVND (reference sequence). The CDR3 extends over 15 amino acids.

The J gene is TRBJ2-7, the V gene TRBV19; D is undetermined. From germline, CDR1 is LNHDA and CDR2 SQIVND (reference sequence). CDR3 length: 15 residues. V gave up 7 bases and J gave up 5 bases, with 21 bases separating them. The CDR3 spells CASTPTPEGFHEQYF. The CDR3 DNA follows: TGTGCCAGTACTCCGACACCGGAAGGTTTTCACGAGCAGTACTTC.

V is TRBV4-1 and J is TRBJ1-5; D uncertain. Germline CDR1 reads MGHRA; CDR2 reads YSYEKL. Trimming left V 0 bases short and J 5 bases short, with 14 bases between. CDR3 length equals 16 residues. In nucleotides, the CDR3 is TGCGCCAGCAGCCAAGAATGGCAGGCGGGTCATCAGCCCCAGCATTTT. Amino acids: CASSQEWQAGHQPQHF.

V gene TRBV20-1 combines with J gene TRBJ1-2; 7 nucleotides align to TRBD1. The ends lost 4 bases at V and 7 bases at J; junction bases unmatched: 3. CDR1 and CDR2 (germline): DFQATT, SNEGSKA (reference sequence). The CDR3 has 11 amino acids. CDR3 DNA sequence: TGCAGTGCTACAAGACAGGGTGGCTACACCTTC. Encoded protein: CSATRQGGYTF.

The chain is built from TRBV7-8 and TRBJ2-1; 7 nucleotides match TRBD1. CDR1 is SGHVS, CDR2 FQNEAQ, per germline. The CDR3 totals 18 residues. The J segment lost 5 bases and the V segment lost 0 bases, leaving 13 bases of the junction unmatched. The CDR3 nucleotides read TGTGCCAGCAGCTTAGCGTTAGTAGAAGGACAGGTAAACAATGAGCAGTTCTTC. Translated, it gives CASSLALVEGQVNNEQFF.

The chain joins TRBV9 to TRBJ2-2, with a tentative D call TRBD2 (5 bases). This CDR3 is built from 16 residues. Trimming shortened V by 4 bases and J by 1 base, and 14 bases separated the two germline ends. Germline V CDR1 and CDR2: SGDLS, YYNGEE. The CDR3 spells CASSTREWLNTGELFF. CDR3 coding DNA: TGTGCCAGCAGCACTAGGGAATGGCTGAACACCGGGGAGCTGTTTTTT.

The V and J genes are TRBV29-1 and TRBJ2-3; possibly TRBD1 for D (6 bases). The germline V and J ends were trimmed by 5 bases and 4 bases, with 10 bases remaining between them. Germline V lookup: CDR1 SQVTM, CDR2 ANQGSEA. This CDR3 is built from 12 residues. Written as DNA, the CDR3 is TGCAGCGTTTCTACAGGGTCAGATACGCAGTATTTT. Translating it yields CSVSTGSDTQYF.

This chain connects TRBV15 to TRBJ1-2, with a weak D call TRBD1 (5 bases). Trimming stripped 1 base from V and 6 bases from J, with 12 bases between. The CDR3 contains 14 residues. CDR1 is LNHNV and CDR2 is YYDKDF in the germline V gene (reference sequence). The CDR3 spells CATSRGGSTNGYTF. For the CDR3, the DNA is TGTGCCACCAGCAGAGGGGGCAGCACGAATGGCTACACCTTC.

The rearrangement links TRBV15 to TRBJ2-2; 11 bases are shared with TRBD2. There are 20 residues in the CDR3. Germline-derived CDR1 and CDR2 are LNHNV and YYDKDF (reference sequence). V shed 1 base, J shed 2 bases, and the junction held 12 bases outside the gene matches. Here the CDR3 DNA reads TGTGCCACCAGCAGAGTCGGAGAGTTAGCGGGGGGGCCCAACACCGGGGAGCTGTTTTTT. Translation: CATSRVGELAGGPNTGELFF.

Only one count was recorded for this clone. The CDR3 DNA sequence: TGTGCCAGCAGCTCCCCGGGCTACGAGCAGTACTTC. Amino acid sequence: CASSSPGYEQYF. The chain couples TRBV7-2 to TRBJ2-7; D unresolved. The ends were cut back, 4 bases at V and 3 bases at J, with 7 bases in the middle. CDR1 is SGHTA, CDR2 FQGNSA, per germline. There are 12 residues in the CDR3.

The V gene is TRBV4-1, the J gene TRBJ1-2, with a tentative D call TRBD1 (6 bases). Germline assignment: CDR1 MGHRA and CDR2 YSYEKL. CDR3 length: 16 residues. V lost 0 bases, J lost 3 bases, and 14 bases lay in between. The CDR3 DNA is TGCGCCAGCAGCCAAGATTACGGGGGGCGGGACTATGGCTACACCTTC. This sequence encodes CASSQDYGGRDYGYTF.

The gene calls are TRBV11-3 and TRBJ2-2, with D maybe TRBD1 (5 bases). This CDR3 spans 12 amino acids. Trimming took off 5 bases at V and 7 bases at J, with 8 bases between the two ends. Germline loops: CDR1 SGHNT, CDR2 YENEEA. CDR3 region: CASSPDSGELFF. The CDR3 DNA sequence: TGTGCCAGCAGCCCAGACAGCGGGGAGCTGTTTTTT.

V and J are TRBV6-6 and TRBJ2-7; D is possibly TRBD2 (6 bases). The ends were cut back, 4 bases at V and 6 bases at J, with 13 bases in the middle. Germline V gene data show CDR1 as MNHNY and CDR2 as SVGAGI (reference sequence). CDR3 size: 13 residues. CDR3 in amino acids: CASSSAGPGEQYF. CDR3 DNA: TGTGCCAGCAGTTCCGCGGGGCCGGGCGAGCAGTACTTC.

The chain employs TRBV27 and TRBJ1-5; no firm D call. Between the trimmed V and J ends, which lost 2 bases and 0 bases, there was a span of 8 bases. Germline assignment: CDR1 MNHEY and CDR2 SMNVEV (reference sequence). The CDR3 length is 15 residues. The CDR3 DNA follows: TGTGCCAGCAGTTTACAGAGACTTAGCAATCAGCCCCAGCATTTT. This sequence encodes CASSLQRLSNQPQHF.

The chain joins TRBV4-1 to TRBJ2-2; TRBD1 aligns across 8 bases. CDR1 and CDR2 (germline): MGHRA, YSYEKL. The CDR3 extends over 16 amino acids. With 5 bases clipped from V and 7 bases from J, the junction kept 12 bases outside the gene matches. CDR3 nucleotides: TGCGCCAGCAGCTTACTCTGGACAGGGAAGTTCGGGGAGCTGTTTTTT. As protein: CASSLLWTGKFGELFF.

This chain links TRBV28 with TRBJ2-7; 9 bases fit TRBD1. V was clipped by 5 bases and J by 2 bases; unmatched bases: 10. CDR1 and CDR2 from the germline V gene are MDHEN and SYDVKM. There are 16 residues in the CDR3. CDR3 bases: TGTGCCAGCAGTAACCCCAAGGGGACAGGGACCTACGAGCAGTACTTC. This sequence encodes CASSNPKGTGTYEQYF. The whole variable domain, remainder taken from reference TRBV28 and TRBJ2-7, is DVKVTQSSRYLVKRTGEKVFLECVQDMDHENMFWYRQDPGLGLRLIYFSYDVKMKEKGDIPEGYSVSREKKERFSLILESASTNQTSMYLCASSNPKGTGTYEQYFGPGTRLTVT.